Each of the 14 T cell receptor beta chains below was sequenced from the same sample in a study of response to subunit inactivated influenza vaccine. TCRdb recomputed calls from the RT-PCR reads with MiXCR, one row per CDR3 protein. The profile shows approximately 520,000 distinct CDR3 sequences, about 15% of them singletons. Sequenced here: CD4+ T cells sorted from PBMCs, sampled less than 30 months after vaccination. The receptor set was obtained from a man aged 45 to 75 who received an inactivated influenza vaccine.

This clonotype was recorded many times. The V and J genes are TRBV27 and TRBJ1-1; possibly TRBD1 for D (5 bases). The V end lost 6 bases, the J end lost 1 base, and 18 bases lay between the germline ends. The CDR3 has 16 amino acids. Germline V lookup: CDR1 MNHEY, CDR2 SMNVEV (reference sequence). As DNA, the CDR3 is TGTGCCAGCAGCCCAGGGCAGGGTGTCGGGAACACTGAAGCTTTCTTT. It codes for CASSPGQGVGNTEAFF.

This clonotype turned up a few times. V usage is TRBV28 and J usage is TRBJ1-4; the D gene is possibly TRBD1 (5 bases). Trimming stripped 8 bases from V and 7 bases from J, with 11 bases between. The CDR3 has 12 residues. Looked up from germline, CDR1 is MDHEN and CDR2 is SYDVKM. The CDR3 nucleotides read TGTGCCAGCCGGGGGGGAGGTGAAAAACTGTTTTTT. Protein product: CASRGGGEKLFF.

This clonotype has more than one count but fewer than ten. The rearrangement links TRBV12-3 or TRBV12-4 to TRBJ1-5; D is possibly TRBD1 (5 bases). The CDR3 contains 13 residues. The V and J ends lost 5 bases and 3 bases respectively, with 8 bases between them. The CDR3 DNA reads TGTGCCAGCAGTAAACAGGACAATCAGCCCCAGCATTTT. Encoded protein: CASSKQDNQPQHF.

This clonotype was seen more than once but under ten times. The V call is TRBV20-1, the J call TRBJ1-5; 7 positions agree with TRBD1. The CDR3 spans 15 residues. Germline V lookup: CDR1 DFQATT, CDR2 SNEGSKA (reference sequence). J was trimmed by 2 bases and V by 5 bases; bases with no gene match: 9. CDR3 residues: CSASTGNRGNQPQHF. The CDR3 coding sequence is TGCAGTGCTTCGACAGGGAATCGGGGCAATCAGCCCCAGCATTTT.

The genes are TRBV20-1 and TRBJ2-5; 7 bases match TRBD1. The V gene end was trimmed by 4 bases and the J gene end by 4 bases; junction bases not matched to a gene: 9. Per the germline V gene, CDR1 is DFQATT and CDR2 is SNEGSKA (reference sequence). The CDR3 runs 14 residues. The DNA for the CDR3 is TGCAGTGCTATAAACAGGGGCCAAGGAGAGACCCAGTACTTC. Its translation: CSAINRGQGETQYF.

A single count supports this clonotype. The J gene is TRBJ2-1, the V gene TRBV7-2, with D unresolved. The ends were cut back, 6 bases at V and 9 bases at J, with 18 bases in the middle. Per the germline V gene, CDR1 is SGHTA and CDR2 is FQGNSA. The CDR3 is made up of 14 amino acids. The CDR3 spells CASRYNTINGEQFF. DNA for the CDR3: TGTGCCAGCAGGTATAATACGATCAACGGTGAGCAGTTCTTC. Full variable domain (remainder filled in from reference TRBV7-2 and TRBJ2-1): GAGVSQSPSNKVTEKGKDVELRCDPISGHTALYWYRQSLGQGLEFLIYFQGNSAPDKSGLPSDRFSAERTGGSVSTLTIQRTQQEDSAVYLCASRYNTINGEQFFGPGTRLTVL.

This clonotype was seen a handful of times. This rearrangement joins TRBV20-1 to TRBJ1-6; the D gene is possibly TRBD1 (6 bases). The V and J ends lost 6 bases and 2 bases respectively, with 14 bases between them. CDR3 length: 15 amino acids. The V gene's germline CDR1 is DFQATT and CDR2 SNEGSKA (reference sequence). The CDR3 nucleotides are TGCAGTGCCCACTCCGGGACACCCTATAATTCACCCCTCCACTTT. Translation: CSAHSGTPYNSPLHF.

About this clonotype itself: A much more abundant neighbour one base away suggests this may be a read error. The CDR3 does not end in the conserved phenylalanine or tryptophan, so this is likely a read error. The chain uses TRBV7-9 and TRBJ2-3; 7 bases align to TRBD1. Trimming removed 5 bases from V and 1 base from J; junction bases left unmatched: 12. Germline assignment: CDR1 SEHNR and CDR2 FQNEAQ (reference sequence). The CDR3 covers 17 residues. DNA for the CDR3: TGTGCCAGCAGCCCCGGTGTCGGGACAGCCGGCACAGATACGCAGTATATT. Residues: CASSPGVGTAGTDTQYI.

The chain recombines TRBV12-3 or TRBV12-4 with TRBJ2-3; TRBD2 might be the D (6 bases). The CDR3 consists of 12 residues. With 6 bases removed from V and 7 bases from J, the gap between germline ends came to 11 bases. DNA for the CDR3: TGTGCCAGCAGGCCGGGACTCTATACGCAGTATTTT. It specifies CASRPGLYTQYF.

This clonotype was recorded at least ten times. The rearrangement links TRBV21-1 to TRBJ1-1. TRBV21-1 is a pseudogene segment. CDR3 length: 14 amino acids. The CDR3 nucleotides are TGTGCCAGCAGCATGGGGTCAGAAAACACTGAAGCTTTCTTT. Residues: CASSMGSENTEAFF.

The chain is built from TRBV7-6 and TRBJ2-2; 8 bases fit TRBD1. V shed 0 bases and J 4 bases; nucleotides not matched to a gene: 4. Germline assignment: CDR1 SGHVS and CDR2 FNYEAQ. This CDR3 is 16 amino acids long. The CDR3 DNA is TGTGCCAGCAGCTTAGCGACAGGGGCTGGCACCGGGGAGCTGTTTTTT. Residues: CASSLATGAGTGELFF.

The V gene is TRBV16, the J gene TRBJ2-3, with unresolved D. This CDR3 is 15 amino acids long. Germline CDR1 is KGHSY and CDR2 is FQNENV. V lost 2 bases and J lost 0, with 9 bases in between. The CDR3 reads CASSQTAVSTDTQYF. The CDR3 region has the DNA TGTGCCAGCAGCCAAACGGCGGTAAGCACAGATACGCAGTATTTT. Supplemented by reference TRBV16 and TRBJ2-3, the full variable domain reads GEEVAQTPKHLVRGEGQKAKLYCAPIKGHSYVFWYQQVLKNEFKFLISFQNENVFDETGMPKERFSAKCLPNSPCSLEIQATKLEDSAVYFCASSQTAVSTDTQYFGPGTRLTVL.

The V and J genes are TRBV12-3 or TRBV12-4 and TRBJ1-4, with D hard to call. V lost 0 bases and J lost 8, with 10 bases in between. This CDR3 has 14 amino acids. The CDR3 coding sequence is TGTGCCAGCAGTTTAGCTGGCGTGTACGAAAAACTGTTTTTT. It is translated as CASSLAGVYEKLFF.

The V call is TRBV20-1, the J call TRBJ2-2; the D is unclear. Germline V gives CDR1 DFQATT, CDR2 SNEGSKA (reference sequence). With 6 bases removed from V and 5 bases from J, the gap between germline ends came to 13 bases. The length of the CDR3 is 13 residues. The CDR3 spells CSATSQTTGELFF. The CDR3 region has the DNA TGCAGTGCAACATCCCAGACTACCGGGGAGCTGTTTTTT.